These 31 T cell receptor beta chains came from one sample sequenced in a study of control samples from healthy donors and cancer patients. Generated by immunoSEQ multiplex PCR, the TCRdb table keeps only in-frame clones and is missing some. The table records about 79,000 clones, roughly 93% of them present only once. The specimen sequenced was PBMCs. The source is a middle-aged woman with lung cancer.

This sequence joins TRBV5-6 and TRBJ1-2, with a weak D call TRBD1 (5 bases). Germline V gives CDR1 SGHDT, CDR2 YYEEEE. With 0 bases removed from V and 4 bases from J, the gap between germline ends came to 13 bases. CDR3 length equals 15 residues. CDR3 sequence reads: CASSLVGVASYGYTF. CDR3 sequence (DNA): TGTGCCAGCAGCTTGGTGGGGGTTGCGAGCTATGGCTACACCTTC.

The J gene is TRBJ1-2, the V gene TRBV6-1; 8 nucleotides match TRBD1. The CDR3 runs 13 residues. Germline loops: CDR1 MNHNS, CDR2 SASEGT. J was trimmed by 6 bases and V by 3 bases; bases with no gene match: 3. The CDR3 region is CASSEDRADGYTF. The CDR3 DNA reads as TGTGCCAGCAGTGAGGACAGGGCGGATGGCTACACCTTC.

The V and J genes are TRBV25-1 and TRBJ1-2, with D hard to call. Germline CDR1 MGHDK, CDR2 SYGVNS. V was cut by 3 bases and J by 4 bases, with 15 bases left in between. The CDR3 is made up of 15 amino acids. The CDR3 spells CASSDPGLVGYGYTF. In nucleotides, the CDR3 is TGTGCCAGCAGTGATCCAGGCTTGGTGGGCTATGGCTACACCTTC.

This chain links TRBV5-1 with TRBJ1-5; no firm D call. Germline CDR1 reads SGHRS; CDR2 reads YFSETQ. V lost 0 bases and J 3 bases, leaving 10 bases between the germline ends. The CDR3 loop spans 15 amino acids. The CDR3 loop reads CASSLGSGFNQPQHF. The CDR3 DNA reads TGCGCCAGCAGCTTGGGATCGGGGTTCAATCAGCCCCAGCATTTT. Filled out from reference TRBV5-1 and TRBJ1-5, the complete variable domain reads KAGVTQTPRYLIKTRGQQVTLSCSPISGHRSVSWYQQTPGQGLQFLFEYFSETQRNKGNFPGRFSGRQFSNSRSEMNVSTLELGDSALYLCASSLGSGFNQPQHFGDGTRLSIL.

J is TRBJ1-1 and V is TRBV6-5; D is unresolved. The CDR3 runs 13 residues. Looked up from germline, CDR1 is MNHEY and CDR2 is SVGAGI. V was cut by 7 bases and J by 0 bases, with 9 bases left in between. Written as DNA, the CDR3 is TGTGCCAGCAAATCCGGGTTGAACACTGAAGCTTTCTTT. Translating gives CASKSGLNTEAFF.

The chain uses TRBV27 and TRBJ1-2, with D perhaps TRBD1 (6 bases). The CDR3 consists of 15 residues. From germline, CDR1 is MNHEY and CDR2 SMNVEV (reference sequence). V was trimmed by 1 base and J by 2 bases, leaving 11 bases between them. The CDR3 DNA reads TGTGCCAGCAGTTTATTGTCCAGGGGAAACTATGGCTACACCTTC. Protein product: CASSLLSRGNYGYTF.

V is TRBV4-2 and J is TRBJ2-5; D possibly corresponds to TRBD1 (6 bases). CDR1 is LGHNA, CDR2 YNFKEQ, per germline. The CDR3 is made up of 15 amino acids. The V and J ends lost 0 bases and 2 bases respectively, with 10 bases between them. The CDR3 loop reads CASSQEGQAQETQYF. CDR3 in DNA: TGTGCCAGCAGCCAAGAGGGACAAGCTCAAGAGACCCAGTACTTC.

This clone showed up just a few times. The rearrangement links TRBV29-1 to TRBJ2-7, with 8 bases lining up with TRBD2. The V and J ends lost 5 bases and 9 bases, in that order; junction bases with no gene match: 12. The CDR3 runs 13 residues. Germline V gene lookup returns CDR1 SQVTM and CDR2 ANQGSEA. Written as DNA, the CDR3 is TGCAGCGTTATGGATCTAGCGGGTCTAAGGCAGTACTTC. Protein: CSVMDLAGLRQYF.

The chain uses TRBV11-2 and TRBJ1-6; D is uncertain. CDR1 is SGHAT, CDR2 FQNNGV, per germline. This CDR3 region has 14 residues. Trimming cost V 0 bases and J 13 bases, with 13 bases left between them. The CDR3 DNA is TGTGCCAGCAGCTTAGATGGAGTGGAGACGCCCCTCCACTTT. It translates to CASSLDGVETPLHF.

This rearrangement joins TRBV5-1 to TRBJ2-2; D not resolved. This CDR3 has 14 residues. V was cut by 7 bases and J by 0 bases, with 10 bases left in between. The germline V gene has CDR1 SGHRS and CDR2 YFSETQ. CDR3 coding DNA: TGCGCCAGCCTAAAGGAGACGAACACCGGGGAGCTGTTTTTT. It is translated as CASLKETNTGELFF.

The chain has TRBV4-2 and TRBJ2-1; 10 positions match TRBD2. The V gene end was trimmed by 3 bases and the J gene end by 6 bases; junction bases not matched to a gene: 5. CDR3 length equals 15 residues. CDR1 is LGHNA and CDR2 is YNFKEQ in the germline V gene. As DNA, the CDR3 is TGTGCCAGCAGCCAGAGTAGCGGGGGGTCCAATGAGCAGTTCTTC. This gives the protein CASSQSSGGSNEQFF.

The DNA for the CDR3 is TGTGCCAGCAGTTACCCGGGTTTGCACACTGAAGCTTTCTTT. This translates into CASSYPGLHTEAFF. This chain joins TRBV6-6 and TRBJ1-1, with D unresolved. The germline V gene has CDR1 MNHNY and CDR2 SVGAGI (reference sequence). The V and J ends lost 2 bases and 3 bases respectively, with 10 bases between them. The CDR3 consists of 14 residues.

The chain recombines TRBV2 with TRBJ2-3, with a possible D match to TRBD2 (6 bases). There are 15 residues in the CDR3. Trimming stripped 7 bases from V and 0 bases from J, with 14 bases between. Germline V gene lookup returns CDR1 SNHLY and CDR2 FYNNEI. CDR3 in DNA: TGTGCCAGCACGTTGGAGGGGAAGAGCACAGATACGCAGTATTTT. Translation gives CASTLEGKSTDTQYF.

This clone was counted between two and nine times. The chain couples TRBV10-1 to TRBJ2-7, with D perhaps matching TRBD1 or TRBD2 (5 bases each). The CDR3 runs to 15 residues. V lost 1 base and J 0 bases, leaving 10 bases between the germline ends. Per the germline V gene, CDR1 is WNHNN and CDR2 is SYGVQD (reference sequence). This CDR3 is CASSEWAGSSYEQYF. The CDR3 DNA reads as TGCGCCAGCAGTGAGTGGGCAGGGAGCTCCTACGAGCAGTACTTC.

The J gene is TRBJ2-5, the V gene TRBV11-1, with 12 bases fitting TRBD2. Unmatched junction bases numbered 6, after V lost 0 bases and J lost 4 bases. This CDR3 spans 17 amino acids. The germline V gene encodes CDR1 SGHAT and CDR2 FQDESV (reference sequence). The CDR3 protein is CASSLASTSGGGETQYF. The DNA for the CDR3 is TGTGCCAGCAGCTTAGCATCGACTAGCGGGGGAGGAGAGACCCAGTACTTC.

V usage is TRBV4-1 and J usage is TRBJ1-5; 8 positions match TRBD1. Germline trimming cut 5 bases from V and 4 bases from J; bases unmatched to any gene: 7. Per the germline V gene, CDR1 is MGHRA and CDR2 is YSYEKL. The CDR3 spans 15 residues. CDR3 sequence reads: CASSSGQGRNQPQHF. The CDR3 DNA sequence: TGCGCCAGCAGCTCTGGACAGGGACGGAATCAGCCCCAGCATTTT.

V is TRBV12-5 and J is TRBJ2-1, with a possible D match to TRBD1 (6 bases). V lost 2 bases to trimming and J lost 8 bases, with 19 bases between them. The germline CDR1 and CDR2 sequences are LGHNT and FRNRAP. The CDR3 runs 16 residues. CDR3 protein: CASGLPSQGPWDEQFF. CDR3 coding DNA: TGTGCTAGTGGTTTGCCCTCGCAGGGGCCTTGGGATGAGCAGTTCTTC. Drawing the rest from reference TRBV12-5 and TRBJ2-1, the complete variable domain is DARVTQTPRHKVTEMGQEVTMRCQPILGHNTVFWYRQTMMQGLELLAYFRNRAPLDDSGMPKDRFSAEMPDATLATLKIQPSEPRDSAVYFCASGLPSQGPWDEQFFGPGTRLTVL.

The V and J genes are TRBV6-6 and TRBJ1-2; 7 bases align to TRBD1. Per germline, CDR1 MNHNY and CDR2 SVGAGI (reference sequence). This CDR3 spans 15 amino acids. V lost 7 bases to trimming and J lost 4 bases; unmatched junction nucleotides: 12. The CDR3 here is CASTPRDRTLYGYTF. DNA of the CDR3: TGTGCCAGCACCCCCCGGGACAGAACACTCTATGGCTACACCTTC.

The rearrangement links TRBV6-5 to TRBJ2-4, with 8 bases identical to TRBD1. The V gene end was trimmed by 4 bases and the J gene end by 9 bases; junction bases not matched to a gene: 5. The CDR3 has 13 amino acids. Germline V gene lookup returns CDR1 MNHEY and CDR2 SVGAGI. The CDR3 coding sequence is TGTGCCAGCAGTTCGACAGGGGTGGCCATTCAGTACTTC. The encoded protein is CASSSTGVAIQYF.

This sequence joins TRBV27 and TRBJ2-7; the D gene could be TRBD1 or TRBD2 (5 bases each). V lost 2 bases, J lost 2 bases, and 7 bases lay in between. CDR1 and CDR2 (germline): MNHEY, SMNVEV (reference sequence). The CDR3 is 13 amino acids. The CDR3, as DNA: TGTGCCAGCAGTTTAGGGACGGCCTACGAGCAGTACTTC. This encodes CASSLGTAYEQYF.

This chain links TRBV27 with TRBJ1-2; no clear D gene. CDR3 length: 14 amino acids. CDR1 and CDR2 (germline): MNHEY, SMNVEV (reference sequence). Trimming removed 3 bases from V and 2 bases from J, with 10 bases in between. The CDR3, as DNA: TGTGCCAGCAGTTTCTCCGCAGACAACTATGGCTACACCTTC. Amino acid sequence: CASSFSADNYGYTF.

CDR3 sequence (DNA): TGTGCCAGCAGCTTGGAAGGGGTTGGTGGCTACACCTTC. Amino acids: CASSLEGVGGYTF. The chain has TRBV5-5 and TRBJ1-2; TRBD1 might be the D (5 bases). Trimming removed 0 bases at V and 7 bases at J, with 10 bases between. The CDR3 runs 13 residues. The germline CDR1 and CDR2 sequences are SGHKS and YYEKEE (reference sequence).

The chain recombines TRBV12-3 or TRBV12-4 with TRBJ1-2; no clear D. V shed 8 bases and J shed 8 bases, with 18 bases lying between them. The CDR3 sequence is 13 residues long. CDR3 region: CASSMRTGNGYTF. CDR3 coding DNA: TGTGCCAGCTCAATGAGGACGGGGAACGGCTACACCTTC.

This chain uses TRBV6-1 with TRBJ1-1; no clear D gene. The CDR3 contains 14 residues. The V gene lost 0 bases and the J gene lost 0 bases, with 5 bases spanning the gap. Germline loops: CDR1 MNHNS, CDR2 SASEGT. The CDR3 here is CASSEATLNTEAFF. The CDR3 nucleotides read TGTGCCAGCAGTGAAGCGACCTTGAACACTGAAGCTTTCTTT.

The CDR3 sequence is CAWSLGGRVYDEQFF. The CDR3 DNA is TGTGCCTGGAGTTTGGGCGGCAGGGTTTACGATGAGCAGTTCTTC. This sequence joins TRBV30 and TRBJ2-1, with a tentative D call TRBD1 (5 bases). This CDR3 contains 15 residues. V lost 2 bases to trimming and J lost 8 bases, with 19 bases between them. CDR1 and CDR2 from the germline V gene are GTSNPN and SVGIG (reference sequence).

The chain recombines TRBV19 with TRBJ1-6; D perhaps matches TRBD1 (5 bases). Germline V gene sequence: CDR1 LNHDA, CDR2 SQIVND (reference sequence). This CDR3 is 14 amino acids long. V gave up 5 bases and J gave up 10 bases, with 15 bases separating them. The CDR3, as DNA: TGTGCCAGTAGTTCACGGGGGGAAGAATCACCCCTCCACTTT. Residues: CASSSRGEESPLHF. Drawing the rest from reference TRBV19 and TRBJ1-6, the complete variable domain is DGGITQSPKYLFRKEGQNVTLSCEQNLNHDAMYWYRQDPGQGLRLIYYSQIVNDFQKGDIAEGYSVSREKKESFPLTVTSAQKNPTAFYLCASSSRGEESPLHFGNGTRLTVT.

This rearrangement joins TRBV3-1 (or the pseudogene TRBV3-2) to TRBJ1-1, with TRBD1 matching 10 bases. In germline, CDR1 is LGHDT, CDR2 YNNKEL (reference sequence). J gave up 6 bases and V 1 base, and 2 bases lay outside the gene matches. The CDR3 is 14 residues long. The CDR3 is CASSQGQGASEAFF. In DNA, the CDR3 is TGTGCCAGCAGCCAAGGACAGGGGGCGTCTGAAGCTTTCTTT.

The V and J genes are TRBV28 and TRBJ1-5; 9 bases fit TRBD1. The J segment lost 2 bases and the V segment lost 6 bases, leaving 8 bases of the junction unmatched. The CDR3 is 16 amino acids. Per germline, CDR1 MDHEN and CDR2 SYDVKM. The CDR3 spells CASRTSGTGRNQPQHF. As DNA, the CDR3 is TGTGCCAGCAGGACCTCGGGGACAGGGCGCAATCAGCCCCAGCATTTT.

CDR3 coding DNA: TGTGCCTGGACGGACATTTTGGACACTGAAGCTTTCTTT. Translation: CAWTDILDTEAFF. The V and J genes are TRBV30 and TRBJ1-1; D is possibly TRBD1 (5 bases). The length of the CDR3 is 13 residues. Trimming cost V 4 bases and J 3 bases, with 12 bases left between them. Germline V gene sequence: CDR1 GTSNPN, CDR2 SVGIG (reference sequence). Using reference TRBV30 and TRBJ1-1 for the parts outside the CDR3, the full variable domain is SQTIHQWPATLVQPVGSPLSLECTVEGTSNPNLYWYRQAAGRGLQLLFYSVGIGQISSEVPQNLSASRPQDRQFILSSKKLLLSDSGFYLCAWTDILDTEAFFGQGTRLTVV.

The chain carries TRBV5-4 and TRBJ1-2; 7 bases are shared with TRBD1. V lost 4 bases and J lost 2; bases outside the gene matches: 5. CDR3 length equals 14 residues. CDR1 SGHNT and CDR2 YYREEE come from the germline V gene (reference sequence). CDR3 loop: CASSATQGNYGYTF. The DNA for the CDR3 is TGTGCCAGCAGCGCAACACAGGGGAACTATGGCTACACCTTC.

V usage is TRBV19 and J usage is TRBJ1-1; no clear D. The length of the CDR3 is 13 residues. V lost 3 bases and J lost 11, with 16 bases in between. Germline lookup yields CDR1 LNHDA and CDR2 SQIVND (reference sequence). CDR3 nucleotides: TGTGCCAGTAGTATCCTACCGGGTCGAGAGGCTTTCTTT. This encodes CASSILPGREAFF.